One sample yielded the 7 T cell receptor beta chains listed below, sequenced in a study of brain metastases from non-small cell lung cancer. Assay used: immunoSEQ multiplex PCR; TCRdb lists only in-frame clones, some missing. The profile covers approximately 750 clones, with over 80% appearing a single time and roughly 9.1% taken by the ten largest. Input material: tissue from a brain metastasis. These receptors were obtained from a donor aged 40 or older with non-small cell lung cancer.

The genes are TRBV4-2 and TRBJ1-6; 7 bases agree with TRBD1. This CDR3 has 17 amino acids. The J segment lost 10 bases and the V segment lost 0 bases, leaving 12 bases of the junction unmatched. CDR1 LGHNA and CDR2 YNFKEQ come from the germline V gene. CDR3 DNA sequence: TGTGCCAGCAGCCAAGATAGCTCCGGGATAGGGGGCTCACCCCTCCACTTT. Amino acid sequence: CASSQDSSGIGGSPLHF.

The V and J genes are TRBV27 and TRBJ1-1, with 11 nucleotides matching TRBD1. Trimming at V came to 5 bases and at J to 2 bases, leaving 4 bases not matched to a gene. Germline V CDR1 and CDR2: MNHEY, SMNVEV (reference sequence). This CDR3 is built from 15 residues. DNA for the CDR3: TGTGCCAGCAGTCGCGGGACAGGGGGAAACACTGAAGCTTTCTTT. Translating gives CASSRGTGGNTEAFF.

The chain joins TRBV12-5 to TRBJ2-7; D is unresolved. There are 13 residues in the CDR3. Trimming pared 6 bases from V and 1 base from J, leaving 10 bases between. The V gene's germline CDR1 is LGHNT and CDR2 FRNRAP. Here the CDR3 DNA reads TGTGCTAGTGGCTTAGGGCTGTCCTACGAGCAGTACTTC. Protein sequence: CASGLGLSYEQYF. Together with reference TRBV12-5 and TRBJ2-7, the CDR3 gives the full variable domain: DARVTQTPRHKVTEMGQEVTMRCQPILGHNTVFWYRQTMMQGLELLAYFRNRAPLDDSGMPKDRFSAEMPDATLATLKIQPSEPRDSAVYFCASGLGLSYEQYFGPGTRLTVT.

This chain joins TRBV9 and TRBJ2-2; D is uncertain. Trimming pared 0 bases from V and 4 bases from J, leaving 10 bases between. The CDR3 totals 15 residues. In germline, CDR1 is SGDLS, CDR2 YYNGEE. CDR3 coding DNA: TGTGCCAGCAGCGTAGAGGTCACCTTCACCGGGGAGCTGTTTTTT. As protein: CASSVEVTFTGELFF.

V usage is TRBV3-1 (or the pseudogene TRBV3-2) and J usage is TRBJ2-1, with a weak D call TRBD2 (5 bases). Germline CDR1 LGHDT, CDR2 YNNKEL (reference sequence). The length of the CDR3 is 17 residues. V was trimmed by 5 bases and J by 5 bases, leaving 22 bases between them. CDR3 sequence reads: CASSISGPFHSDNEQFF. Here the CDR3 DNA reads TGTGCCAGCAGCATAAGCGGTCCCTTCCATTCCGACAATGAGCAGTTCTTC.

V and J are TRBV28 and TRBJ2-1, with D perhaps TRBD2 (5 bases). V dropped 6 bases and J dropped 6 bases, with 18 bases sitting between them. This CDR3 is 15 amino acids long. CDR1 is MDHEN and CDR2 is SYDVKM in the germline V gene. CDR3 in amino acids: CASSVAAGGLNEQFF. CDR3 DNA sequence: TGTGCCAGCAGCGTAGCAGCCGGAGGTCTCAATGAGCAGTTCTTC.

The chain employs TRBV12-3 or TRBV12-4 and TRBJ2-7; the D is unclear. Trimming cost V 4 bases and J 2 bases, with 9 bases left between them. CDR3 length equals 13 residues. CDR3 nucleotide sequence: TGTGCCAGCAGTTCAAACTCAGCCTACGAGCAGTACTTC. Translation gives CASSSNSAYEQYF.